This TCR beta chain was identified during a study of tumor and adjacent non-tumor tissue in lung cancer. About the study: There were about twelve adenocarcinoma, 2 squamous cell carcinoma and 1 small cell lung cancer cases. On average, productive TCRbeta reads reached about 4.17 million per sample.

This sample's RNA came from whole unsorted tissue. The normal lung tissue was taken more than 3 cm from the tumor edge. Donors were chemotherapy-naive, newly diagnosed lung cancer surgical patients in China, August–late 2014. Germline V lookup: CDR1 DFQATT, CDR2 SNEGSKA (reference sequence). The CDR3 loop spans 16 amino acids. Study-wide points: Compared with tumor, normal lung showed significantly lower TCR diversity.

Three rounds of nested PCR, following a modified ARM-PCR protocol, produced the TCRbeta library. TCRdb re-called the multiplex PCR reads with MiXCR, one entry per CDR3 protein. The data contain 80,000 to 130,000 distinct CDR3 sequences, less than 75% of them singletons. On this clonotype itself: Its antigen is currently unknown. At one end the junction does not follow the germline gene, possibly because of a read error.

The sequenced material came from distant non-tumor lung tissue. The origin of this receptor is a man aged 25 to 40 with non-small cell lung cancer. The chain is built from TRBV20-1 and TRBJ2-3; D is unclear. This chain's CDR3 is CSAGCRAPDSTYTQYF. Written as DNA, the CDR3 is TGCAGTGCTGGGTGCCGGGCGCCCGATAGCACATATACGCAGTATTTT.